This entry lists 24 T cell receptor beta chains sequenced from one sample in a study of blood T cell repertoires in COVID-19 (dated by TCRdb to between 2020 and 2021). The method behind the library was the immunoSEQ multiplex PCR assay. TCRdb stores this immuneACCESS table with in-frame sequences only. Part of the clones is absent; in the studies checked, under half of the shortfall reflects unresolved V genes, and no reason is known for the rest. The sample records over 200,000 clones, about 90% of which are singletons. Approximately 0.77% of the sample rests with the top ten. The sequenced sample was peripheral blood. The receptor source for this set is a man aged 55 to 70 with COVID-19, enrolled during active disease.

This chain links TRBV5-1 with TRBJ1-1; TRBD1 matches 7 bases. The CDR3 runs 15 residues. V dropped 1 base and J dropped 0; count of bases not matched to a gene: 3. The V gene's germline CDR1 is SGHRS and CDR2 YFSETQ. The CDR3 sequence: CASSLWDSLNTEAFF. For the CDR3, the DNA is TGCGCCAGCAGCTTGTGGGACAGCTTGAACACTGAAGCTTTCTTT.

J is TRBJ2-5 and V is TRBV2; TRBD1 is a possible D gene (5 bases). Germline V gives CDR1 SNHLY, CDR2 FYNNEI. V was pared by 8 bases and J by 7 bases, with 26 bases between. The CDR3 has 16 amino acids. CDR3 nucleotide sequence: TGTGCCAGCCTTCTTTGGCAGGGAATACCCTCGGTGACCCAGTACTTC. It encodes CASLLWQGIPSVTQYF. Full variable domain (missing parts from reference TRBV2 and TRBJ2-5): EPEVTQTPSHQVTQMGQEVILRCVPISNHLYFYWYRQILGQKVEFLVSFYNNEISEKSEIFDDQFSVERPDGSNFTLKIRSTKLEDSAMYFCASLLWQGIPSVTQYFGPGTRLLVL.

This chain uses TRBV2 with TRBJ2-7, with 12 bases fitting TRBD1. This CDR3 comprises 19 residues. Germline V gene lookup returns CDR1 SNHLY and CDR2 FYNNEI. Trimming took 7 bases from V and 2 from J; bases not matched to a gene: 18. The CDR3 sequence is CASIVEAGTGGVETYEQYF. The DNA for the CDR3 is TGTGCCAGCATCGTCGAAGCCGGGACAGGGGGCGTCGAGACCTACGAGCAGTACTTC.

In nucleotides, the CDR3 is TGTGCCACCCAGAACGGGACAGTTTCCAATGAGCAGTTCTTC. Its translation: CATQNGTVSNEQFF. The chain recombines TRBV19 with TRBJ2-1; 7 bases agree with TRBD1. Germline lookup yields CDR1 LNHDA and CDR2 SQIVND (reference sequence). CDR3 length: 14 residues. V shed 10 bases, J shed 6 bases, and the junction held 12 bases outside the gene matches.

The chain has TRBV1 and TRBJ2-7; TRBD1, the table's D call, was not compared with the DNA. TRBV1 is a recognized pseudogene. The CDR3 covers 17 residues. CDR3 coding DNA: TGCACCAGCAGCCCCCTCCGGGACAGGGGACCGGACTACGAGCAGTACTTC. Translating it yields CTSSPLRDRGPDYEQYF.

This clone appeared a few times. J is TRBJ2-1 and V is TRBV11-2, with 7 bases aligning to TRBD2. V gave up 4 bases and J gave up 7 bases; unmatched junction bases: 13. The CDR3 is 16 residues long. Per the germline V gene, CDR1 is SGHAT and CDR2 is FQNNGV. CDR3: CASSSSWQRDGNEQFF. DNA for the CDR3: TGTGCCAGCAGCTCGTCCTGGCAGCGGGACGGGAATGAGCAGTTCTTC.

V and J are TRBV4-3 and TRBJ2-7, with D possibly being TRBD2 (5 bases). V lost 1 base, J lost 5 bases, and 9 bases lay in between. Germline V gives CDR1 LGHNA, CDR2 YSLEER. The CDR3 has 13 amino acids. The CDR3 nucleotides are TGCGCCAGCAGCCAAGGCCCGGGAAACGAGCAGTACTTC. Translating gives CASSQGPGNEQYF.

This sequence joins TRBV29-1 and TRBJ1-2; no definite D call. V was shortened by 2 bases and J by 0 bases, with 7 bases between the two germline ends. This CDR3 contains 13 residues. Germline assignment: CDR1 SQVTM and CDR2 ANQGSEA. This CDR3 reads CSVEMGANYGYTF. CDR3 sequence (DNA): TGCAGCGTTGAAATGGGAGCTAACTATGGCTACACCTTC.

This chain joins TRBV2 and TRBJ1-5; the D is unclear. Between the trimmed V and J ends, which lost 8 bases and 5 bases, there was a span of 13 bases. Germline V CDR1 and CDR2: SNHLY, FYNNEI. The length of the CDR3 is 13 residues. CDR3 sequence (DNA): TGTGCCAGCCACGAGGAGGCCTATCAGCCCCAGCATTTT. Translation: CASHEEAYQPQHF.

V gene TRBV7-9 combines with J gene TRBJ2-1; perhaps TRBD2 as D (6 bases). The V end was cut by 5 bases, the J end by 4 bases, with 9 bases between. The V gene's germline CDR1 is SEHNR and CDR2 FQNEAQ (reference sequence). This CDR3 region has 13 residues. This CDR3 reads CASSPAGYNEQFF. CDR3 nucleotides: TGTGCCAGCAGCCCGGCGGGGTACAATGAGCAGTTCTTC.

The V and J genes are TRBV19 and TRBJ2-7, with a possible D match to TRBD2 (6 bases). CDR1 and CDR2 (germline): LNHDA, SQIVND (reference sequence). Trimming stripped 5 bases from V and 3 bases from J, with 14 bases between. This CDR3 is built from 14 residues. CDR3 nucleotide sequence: TGTGCCAGTAGTCACGGGGGTCGTGACTACGAGCAGTACTTC. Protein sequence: CASSHGGRDYEQYF.

CDR3 sequence reads: CASSLVSSASDDYEQYF. CDR3 DNA sequence: TGTGCCAGCAGCTTAGTATCTTCGGCTAGCGATGACTACGAGCAGTACTTC. This sequence joins TRBV7-9 and TRBJ2-7; TRBD2 might be the D (6 bases). Germline CDR1 is SEHNR and CDR2 is FQNEAQ (reference sequence). This CDR3 is 17 amino acids long. With 1 base removed from V and 3 bases from J, the gap between germline ends came to 19 bases.

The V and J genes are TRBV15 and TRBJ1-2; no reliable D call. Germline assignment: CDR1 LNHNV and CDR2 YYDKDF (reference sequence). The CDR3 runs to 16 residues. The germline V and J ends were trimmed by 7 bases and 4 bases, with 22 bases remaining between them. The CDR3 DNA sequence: TGTGCCACCACCCCGAGAGGAGCCAAACTCCCCTATGGCTACACCTTC. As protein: CATTPRGAKLPYGYTF. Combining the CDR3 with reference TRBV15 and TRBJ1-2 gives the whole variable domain DAMVIQNPRYQVTQFGKPVTLSCSQTLNHNVMYWYQQKSSQAPKLLFHYYDKDFNNEADTPDNFQSRRPNTSFCFLDIRSPGLGDTAMYLCATTPRGAKLPYGYTFGSGTRLTVV.

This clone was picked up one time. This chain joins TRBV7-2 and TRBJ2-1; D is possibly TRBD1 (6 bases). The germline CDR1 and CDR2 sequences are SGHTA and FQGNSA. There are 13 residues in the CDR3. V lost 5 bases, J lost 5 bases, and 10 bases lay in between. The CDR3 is CASSPNRDNEQFF. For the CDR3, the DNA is TGTGCCAGCAGCCCCAACAGGGACAATGAGCAGTTCTTC.

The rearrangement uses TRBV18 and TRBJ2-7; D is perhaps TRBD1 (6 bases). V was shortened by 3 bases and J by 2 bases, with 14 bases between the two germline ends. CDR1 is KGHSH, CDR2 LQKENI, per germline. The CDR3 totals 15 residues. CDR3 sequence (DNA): TGTGCCAGCTCACCGGACAGAGAATACCCCTACGAGCAGTACTTC. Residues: CASSPDREYPYEQYF.

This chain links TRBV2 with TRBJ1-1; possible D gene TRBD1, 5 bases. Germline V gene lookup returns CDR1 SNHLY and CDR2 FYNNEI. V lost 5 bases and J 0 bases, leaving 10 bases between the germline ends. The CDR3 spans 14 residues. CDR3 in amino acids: CASSSQVLNTEAFF. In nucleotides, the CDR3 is TGTGCCAGCAGTTCACAGGTGTTGAACACTGAAGCTTTCTTT.

The CDR3 DNA is TGTGCCAGCTCACCATTACAACCACGAGACAGGAGCTATGGCTACACCTTC. Its protein is CASSPLQPRDRSYGYTF. This chain links TRBV18 with TRBJ1-2, with D tentatively TRBD1 (6 bases). Trimming removed 2 bases at V and 4 bases at J, with 20 bases between. This CDR3 has 17 residues. Germline V gives CDR1 KGHSH, CDR2 LQKENI.

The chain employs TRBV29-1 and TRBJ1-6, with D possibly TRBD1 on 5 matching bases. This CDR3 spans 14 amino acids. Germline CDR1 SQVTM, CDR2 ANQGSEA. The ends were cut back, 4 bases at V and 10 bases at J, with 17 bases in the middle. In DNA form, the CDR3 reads TGCAGCGTTGCTAACAGGCCACGGCAATCACCCCTCCACTTT. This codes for CSVANRPRQSPLHF.

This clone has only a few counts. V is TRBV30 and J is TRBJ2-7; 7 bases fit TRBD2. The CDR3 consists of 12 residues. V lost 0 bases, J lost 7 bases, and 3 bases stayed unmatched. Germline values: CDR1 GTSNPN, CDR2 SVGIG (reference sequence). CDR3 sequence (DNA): TGTGCCTGGAGTGTATGGGGGGGAGAGCAGTACTTC. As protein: CAWSVWGGEQYF.

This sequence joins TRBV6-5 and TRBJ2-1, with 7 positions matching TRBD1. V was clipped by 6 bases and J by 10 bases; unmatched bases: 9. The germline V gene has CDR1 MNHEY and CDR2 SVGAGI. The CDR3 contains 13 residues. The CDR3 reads CASSFDRVGEQFF. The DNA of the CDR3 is TGTGCCAGCAGCTTCGACAGGGTGGGGGAGCAGTTCTTC.

The DNA of the CDR3 is TGCGCCAGCTCTCTAACCGGGACAGGGGAGAACTATGGCTACACCTTC. As protein: CASSLTGTGENYGYTF. The chain is built from TRBV10-1 and TRBJ1-2; 10 bases match TRBD1. The CDR3 loop spans 16 amino acids. The ends lost 8 bases at V and 2 bases at J; junction bases unmatched: 11. Germline-derived CDR1 and CDR2 are WNHNN and SYGVQD (reference sequence).

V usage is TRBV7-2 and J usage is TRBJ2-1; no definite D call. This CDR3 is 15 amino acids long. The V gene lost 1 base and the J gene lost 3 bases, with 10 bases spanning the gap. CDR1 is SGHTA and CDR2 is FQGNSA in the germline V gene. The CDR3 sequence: CASSLDVRDYNEQFF. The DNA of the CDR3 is TGTGCCAGCAGCTTAGATGTCCGAGACTACAATGAGCAGTTCTTC.

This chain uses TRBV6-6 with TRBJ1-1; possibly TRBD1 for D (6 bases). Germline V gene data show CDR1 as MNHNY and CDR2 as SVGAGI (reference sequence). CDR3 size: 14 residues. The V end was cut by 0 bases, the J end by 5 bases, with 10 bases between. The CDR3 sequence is CASSYSGGRTEAFF. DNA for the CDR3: TGTGCCAGCAGTTACTCCGGGGGGCGGACTGAAGCTTTCTTT.

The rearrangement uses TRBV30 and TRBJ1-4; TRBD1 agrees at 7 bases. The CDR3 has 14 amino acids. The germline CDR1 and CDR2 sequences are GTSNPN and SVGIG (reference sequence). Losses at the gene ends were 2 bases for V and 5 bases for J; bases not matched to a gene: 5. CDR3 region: CAWSFGTVNEKLFF. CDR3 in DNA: TGTGCCTGGAGTTTCGGGACAGTAAATGAAAAACTGTTTTTT. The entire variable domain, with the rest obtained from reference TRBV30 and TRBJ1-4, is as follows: SQTIHQWPATLVQPVGSPLSLECTVEGTSNPNLYWYRQAAGRGLQLLFYSVGIGQISSEVPQNLSASRPQDRQFILSSKKLLLSDSGFYLCAWSFGTVNEKLFFGSGTQLSVL.